Each of the 16 T cell receptor beta chains below was sequenced from the same sample in a study of shared clonotypes between healthy human individuals. Generated by immunoSEQ multiplex PCR, the TCRdb table keeps only in-frame clones and is missing some. The sample carries roughly 500,000 clones, approximately 81% recorded once. Specimen: PBMCs. The receptors here all came from a woman aged 40 to 55 in good health. Some clones in this sample may be carry-over from other donors' samples.

The CDR3 protein is CASSQDETANYGYTF. CDR3 in DNA: TGCGCCAGCAGCCAAGATGAGACAGCTAACTATGGCTACACCTTC. The gene calls are TRBV4-1 and TRBJ1-2; weak D call: TRBD1 (5 bases). This CDR3 spans 15 amino acids. Germline V gene sequence: CDR1 MGHRA, CDR2 YSYEKL. Trimming stripped 0 bases from V and 0 bases from J, with 8 bases between.

The chain links TRBV5-1 to TRBJ2-5; 8 nucleotides align to TRBD2. The CDR3 runs to 15 residues. Trimming took 0 bases from V and 1 from J; bases not matched to a gene: 2. Germline V gene data show CDR1 as SGHRS and CDR2 as YFSETQ. The CDR3 protein is CASSLAGTSQETQYF. CDR3 DNA sequence: TGCGCCAGCAGCTTGGCCGGGACTAGCCAAGAGACCCAGTACTTC.

This clone was counted at least ten times. The chain links TRBV6-5 to TRBJ2-7, with TRBD1 matching over 7 bases. From germline, CDR1 is MNHEY and CDR2 SVGAGI. CDR3 length equals 14 residues. The ends lost 6 bases at V and 3 bases at J; junction bases unmatched: 8. The CDR3 DNA reads as TGTGCCAGCAGCAGACAGGGTTCAGACTACGAGCAGTACTTC. Its protein is CASSRQGSDYEQYF.

As concerns this clone: A far larger clone is one nucleotide away, so this likely arose from a read error. Different DNA sequences within this sample yield the same CDR3. The gene calls are TRBV27 and TRBJ2-7; D is possibly TRBD2 (6 bases). From germline, CDR1 is MNHEY and CDR2 SMNVEV (reference sequence). The CDR3 spans 15 residues. The CDR3 is CASSLGGMGYYEQYF. CDR3 nucleotide sequence: TGTGCCAGCAGTTTAGGGGGGATGGGGTACTACGAACAGTACTTC.

This clone was detected only once. This chain links TRBV28 with TRBJ2-7; maybe TRBD2 (5 bases). From germline, CDR1 is MDHEN and CDR2 SYDVKM. The CDR3 has 13 residues. V lost 4 bases to trimming and J lost 5 bases, with 12 bases between them. The CDR3, as DNA: TGTGCCAGCAGTTCCCCACTAGACAACGAGCAGTACTTC. Its protein product is CASSSPLDNEQYF.

About this clone: A far larger clone is just one base off, so this is likely a read error. The CDR3 ends on some other residue instead of the conserved phenylalanine or tryptophan, so this is likely a read error. This chain uses TRBV28 with TRBJ1-2; TRBD1 aligns across 8 bases. This CDR3 is 13 amino acids long. J was trimmed by 7 bases and V by 5 bases; bases with no gene match: 6. Per the germline V gene, CDR1 is MDHEN and CDR2 is SYDVKM. Here the CDR3 reads CASSRTGPGGYTL. In nucleotides, the CDR3 is TGTGCCAGCAGTCGGACAGGGCCAGGTGGCTACACCTTA.

This clone appeared a single time. This likely traces to a read error, being one base from a far larger clone. The J gene is TRBJ1-1, the V gene TRBV30; no reliable D call. Germline CDR1 GTSNPN, CDR2 SVGIG (reference sequence). CDR3 length equals 12 residues. V lost 7 bases and J lost 1, with 10 bases in between. The CDR3 DNA is TGTGCCTTGGCCCCGGGGAACACTGAAGCTTTCTTT. Translating gives CALAPGNTEAFF.

The chain carries TRBV5-1 and TRBJ2-5; TRBD1 or TRBD2 may be the D gene (6 bases each). CDR1 is SGHRS and CDR2 is YFSETQ in the germline V gene. CDR3 length: 14 amino acids. The ends were cut back, 7 bases at V and 5 bases at J, with 18 bases in the middle. The CDR3 is CASSHLGGWETQYF. CDR3 DNA sequence: TGCGCCAGCTCCCACTTGGGGGGCTGGGAGACCCAGTACTTC.

This clone was seen at least ten times. The chain combines TRBV27 with TRBJ1-5, with D possibly matching TRBD1 (5 bases). V lost 5 bases and J lost 3, with 11 bases in between. The germline CDR1 and CDR2 sequences are MNHEY and SMNVEV (reference sequence). The CDR3 loop spans 14 amino acids. DNA for the CDR3: TGTGCCAGCAGTCCGCCGGGACCCAATCAGCCCCAGCATTTT. As protein: CASSPPGPNQPQHF.

This clone has only one observation. This rearrangement joins TRBV6-5 to TRBJ1-6; the D is unclear. In germline, CDR1 is MNHEY, CDR2 SVGAGI. V gave up 6 bases and J gave up 8 bases, with 8 bases separating them. This CDR3 is 12 amino acids long. CDR3 region: CASSDLDSPLHF. The CDR3 nucleotides read TGTGCCAGCAGCGACCTAGATTCACCCCTCCACTTT.

This chain links TRBV7-2 with TRBJ2-3, with D possibly TRBD2 on 7 matching bases. Per the germline V gene, CDR1 is SGHTA and CDR2 is FQGNSA. The CDR3 is 16 amino acids. V gave up 0 bases and J gave up 4 bases, with 14 bases separating them. The CDR3 loop reads CASSLAGGGFADTQYF. The DNA of the CDR3 is TGTGCCAGCAGCTTAGCGGGAGGGGGATTCGCAGATACGCAGTATTTT.

This chain joins TRBV15 and TRBJ1-1; 11 bases map to TRBD1. Unmatched junction bases numbered 9, after V lost 3 bases and J lost 9 bases. The CDR3 is made up of 15 amino acids. From germline, CDR1 is LNHNV and CDR2 YYDKDF (reference sequence). In nucleotides, the CDR3 is TGTGCCACCAGCAGGATTACTGGACAGGGGGCTAAAGCTTTCTTT. This translates into CATSRITGQGAKAFF. The full variable domain, rest sourced from reference TRBV15 and TRBJ1-1, is DAMVIQNPRYQVTQFGKPVTLSCSQTLNHNVMYWYQQKSSQAPKLLFHYYDKDFNNEADTPDNFQSRRPNTSFCFLDIRSPGLGDTAMYLCATSRITGQGAKAFFGQGTRLTVV.

This clone showed up just a few times. The V gene is TRBV7-3, the J gene TRBJ2-5; 7 bases line up with TRBD2. V shed 2 bases, J shed 0 bases, and the junction held 3 bases outside the gene matches. The CDR3 loop spans 15 amino acids. Germline V gene lookup returns CDR1 SGHTA and CDR2 FQGTGA. This CDR3 reads CASSLGGRDQETQYF. For the CDR3, the DNA is TGTGCCAGCAGCTTAGGGGGGAGGGACCAAGAGACCCAGTACTTC.

Details on this clone: A far bigger clonotype differs at one base, so this is likely a read error. Other DNA sequences in the sample encode the same CDR3. This chain uses TRBV30 with TRBJ2-2, with TRBD2 matching 7 bases. Germline CDR1 is GTSNPN and CDR2 is SVGIG (reference sequence). The CDR3 spans 17 residues. With 7 bases clipped from V and 4 bases from J, the junction kept 18 bases outside the gene matches. The CDR3 region has the DNA TGTGCCTCAAACCCGACCAGCGGGATGGTTCGCACCGGGGAGCTGTTTTTT. It yields the protein CASNPTSGMVRTGELFF.

As regards this clone: A far larger clone is only one base removed, so a read error is likely. The chain links TRBV7-6 to TRBJ2-1, with D tentatively TRBD2 (5 bases). Trimming took off 5 bases at V and 4 bases at J, with 15 bases between the two ends. The CDR3 is 15 residues long. CDR1 and CDR2 (germline): SGHVS, FNYEAQ. Here the CDR3 reads CASSRTGGQYNEQFF. The CDR3 region has the DNA TGTGCCAGCAGCCGGACTGGCGGGCAATACAATGAGCAGTTCTTC.

This chain joins TRBV19 and TRBJ1-1; tentatively, D is TRBD1 (6 bases). The CDR3 totals 14 residues. Germline CDR1 and CDR2: LNHDA and SQIVND (reference sequence). Trimming stripped 6 bases from V and 3 bases from J, with 14 bases between. DNA of the CDR3: TGTGCCAGTAGGAAACAGGGATTGGACACTGAAGCTTTCTTT. This codes for CASRKQGLDTEAFF.